The sequence of this T cell receptor (beta chain) was determined in a study of graft-versus-host responses after intestinal transplantation. Study summary: Multivisceral, liver-intestinal, or isolated intestinal grafts were transplanted into recipients.

For this clone: Antigen unknown.

V was pared by 2 bases and J by 5 bases, with 15 bases between. The CDR3 has 15 amino acids. Looked up from germline, CDR1 is KGHSH and CDR2 is LQKENI. Points from the study as a whole: There were GvH clones found in recipient marrow, and some of them appeared first in ileum or blood.

The protocol was immunoSEQ multiplex PCR, while the TCRdb copy is restricted to in-frame clones and leaves out a portion. The data hold 9,900 or so clones, with more than 75% observed a single time. Sequencing used PBMCs, obtained about 250 days after intestinal transplant. This sequence originates from a human patient who received an intestinal transplant, so some T cells may come from the graft donor. This chain connects TRBV18 to TRBJ1-1; D gene ambiguous. The CDR3: CASSPEIRGNTEAFF. The CDR3 nucleotides are TGTGCCAGCTCACCAGAGATTCGAGGGAATACTGAAGCTTTCTTT.